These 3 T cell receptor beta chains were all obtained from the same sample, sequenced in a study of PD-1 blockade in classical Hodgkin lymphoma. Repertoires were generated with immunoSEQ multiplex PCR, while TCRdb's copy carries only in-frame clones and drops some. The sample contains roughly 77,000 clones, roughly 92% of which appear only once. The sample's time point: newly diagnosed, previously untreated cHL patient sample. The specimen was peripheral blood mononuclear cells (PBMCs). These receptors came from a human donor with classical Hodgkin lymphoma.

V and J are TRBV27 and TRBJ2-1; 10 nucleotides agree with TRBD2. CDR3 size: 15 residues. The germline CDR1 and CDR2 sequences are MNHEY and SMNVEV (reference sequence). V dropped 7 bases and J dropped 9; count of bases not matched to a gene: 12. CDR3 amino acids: CASTDSGRQYVEQFF. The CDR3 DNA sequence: TGTGCCAGCACCGATAGCGGGAGGCAGTATGTTGAGCAGTTCTTC.

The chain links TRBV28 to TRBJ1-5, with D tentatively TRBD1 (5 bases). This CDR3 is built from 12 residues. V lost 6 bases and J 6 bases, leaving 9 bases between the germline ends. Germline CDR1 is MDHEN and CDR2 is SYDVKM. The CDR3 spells CASRQGRQPQHF. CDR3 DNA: TGTGCCAGCAGGCAGGGCCGTCAGCCCCAGCATTTT.

The CDR3 region has the DNA TGCAGCGTGACCTGGACAGGGGCTGAAAAACTGTTTTTT. It is translated as CSVTWTGAEKLFF. The chain couples TRBV29-1 to TRBJ1-4; 9 bases are a match to TRBD1. V shed 6 bases and J 7 bases; nucleotides not matched to a gene: 6. The germline V gene has CDR1 SQVTM and CDR2 ANQGSEA. This CDR3 is built from 13 residues.